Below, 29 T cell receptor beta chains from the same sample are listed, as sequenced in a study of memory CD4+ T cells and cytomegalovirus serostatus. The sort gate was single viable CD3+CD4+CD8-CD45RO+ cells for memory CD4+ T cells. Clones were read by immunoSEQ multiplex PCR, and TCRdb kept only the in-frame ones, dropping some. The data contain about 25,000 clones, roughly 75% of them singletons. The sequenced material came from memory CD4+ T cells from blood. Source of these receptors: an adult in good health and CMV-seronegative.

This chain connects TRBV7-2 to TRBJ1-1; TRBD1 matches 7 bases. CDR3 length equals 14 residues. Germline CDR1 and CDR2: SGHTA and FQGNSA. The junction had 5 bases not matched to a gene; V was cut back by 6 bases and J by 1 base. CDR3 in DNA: TGTGCCAGCAGGGCCGGGACAGCGAACACTGAAGCTTTCTTT. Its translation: CASRAGTANTEAFF.

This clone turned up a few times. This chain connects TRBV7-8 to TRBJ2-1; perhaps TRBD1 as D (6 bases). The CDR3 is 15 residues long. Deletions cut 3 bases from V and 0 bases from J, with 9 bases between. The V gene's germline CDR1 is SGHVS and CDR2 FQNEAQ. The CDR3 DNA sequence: TGTGCCAGCAGCTTTGACAGGAGCTCCTACAATGAGCAGTTCTTC. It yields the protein CASSFDRSSYNEQFF.

CDR3: CASGLGDQGARLFF. CDR3 nucleotide sequence: TGTGCTAGTGGTTTGGGAGACCAGGGGGCTAGGCTGTTTTTT. The chain joins TRBV12-5 to TRBJ1-4; 8 bases fit TRBD1. V gave up 1 base and J gave up 14 bases; unmatched junction bases: 9. Per germline, CDR1 LGHNT and CDR2 FRNRAP. CDR3 length: 14 residues.

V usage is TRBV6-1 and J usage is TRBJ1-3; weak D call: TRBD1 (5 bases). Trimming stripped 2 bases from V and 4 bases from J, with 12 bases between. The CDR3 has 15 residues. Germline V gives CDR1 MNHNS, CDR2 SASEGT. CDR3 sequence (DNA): TGTGCCAGCAGTGAACAACCCCAGGGAGGAAACACCATATATTTT. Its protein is CASSEQPQGGNTIYF.

The CDR3 DNA reads TGTGCCAGCTCACCACCCTCAGGACAGACCACCGGGGAGCTGTTTTTT. Translation: CASSPPSGQTTGELFF. The chain joins TRBV18 to TRBJ2-2, with D perhaps TRBD1 (6 bases). Looked up from germline, CDR1 is KGHSH and CDR2 is LQKENI. The CDR3 spans 16 residues. V dropped 0 bases and J dropped 4 bases, with 12 bases sitting between them.

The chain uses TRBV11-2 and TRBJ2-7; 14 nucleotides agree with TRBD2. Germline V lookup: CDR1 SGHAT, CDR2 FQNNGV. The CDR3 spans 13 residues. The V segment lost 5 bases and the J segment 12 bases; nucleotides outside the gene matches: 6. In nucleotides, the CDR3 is TGTGCCAGCAGCCTTGGGACTAGCGGGAGTTTGTACTTC. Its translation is CASSLGTSGSLYF. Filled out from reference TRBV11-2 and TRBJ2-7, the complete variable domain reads EAGVAQSPRYKIIEKRQSVAFWCNPISGHATLYWYQQILGQGPKLLIQFQNNGVVDDSQLPKDRFSAERLKGVDSTLKIQPAKLEDSAVYLCASSLGTSGSLYFGPGTRLTVT.

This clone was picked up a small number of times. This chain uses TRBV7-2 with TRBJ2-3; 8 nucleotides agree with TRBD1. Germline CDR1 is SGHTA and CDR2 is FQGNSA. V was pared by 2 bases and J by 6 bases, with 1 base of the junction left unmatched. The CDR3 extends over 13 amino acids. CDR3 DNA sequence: TGTGCCAGCAGCTTACGACAGGGGGATACGCAGTATTTT. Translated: CASSLRQGDTQYF. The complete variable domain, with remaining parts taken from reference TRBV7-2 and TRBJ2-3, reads GAGVSQSPSNKVTEKGKDVELRCDPISGHTALYWYRQSLGQGLEFLIYFQGNSAPDKSGLPSDRFSAERTGGSVSTLTIQRTQQEDSAVYLCASSLRQGDTQYFGPGTRLTVL.

Here the CDR3 reads CASRERQGNSPLHF. For the CDR3, the DNA is TGCGCCAGCAGGGAGAGACAGGGTAATTCACCCCTCCACTTT. The rearrangement links TRBV10-2 to TRBJ1-6, with TRBD1 matching 7 bases. The V and J ends lost 6 bases and 6 bases, in that order; junction bases with no gene match: 5. The germline gives CDR1 WSHSY, CDR2 SAAADI. This CDR3 is built from 14 residues.

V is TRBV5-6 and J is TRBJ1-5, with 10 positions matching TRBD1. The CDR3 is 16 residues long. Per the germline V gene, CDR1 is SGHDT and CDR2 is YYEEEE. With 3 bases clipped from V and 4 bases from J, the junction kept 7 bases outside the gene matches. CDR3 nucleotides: TGTGCCAGCAGCTGGACAGGGGGTCTTAGTAATCAGCCCCAGCATTTT. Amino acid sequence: CASSWTGGLSNQPQHF.

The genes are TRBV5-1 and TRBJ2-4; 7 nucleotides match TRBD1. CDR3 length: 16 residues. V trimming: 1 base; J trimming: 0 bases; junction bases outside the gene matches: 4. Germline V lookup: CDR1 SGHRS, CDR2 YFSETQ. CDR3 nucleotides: TGCGCCAGCAGCTTGACAGGGGATTTAGCCAAAAACATTCAGTACTTC. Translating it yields CASSLTGDLAKNIQYF.

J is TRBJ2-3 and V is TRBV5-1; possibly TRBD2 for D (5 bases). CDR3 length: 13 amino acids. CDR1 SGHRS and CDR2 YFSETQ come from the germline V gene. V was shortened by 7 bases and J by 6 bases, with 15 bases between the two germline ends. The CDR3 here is CASHDSGGDTQYF. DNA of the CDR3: TGCGCCAGCCATGACTCGGGCGGGGATACGCAGTATTTT.

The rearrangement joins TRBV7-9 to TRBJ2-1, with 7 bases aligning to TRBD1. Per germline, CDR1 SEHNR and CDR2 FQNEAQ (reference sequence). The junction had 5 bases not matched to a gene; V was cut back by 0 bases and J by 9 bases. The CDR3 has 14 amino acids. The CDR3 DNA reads TGTGCCAGCAGCTTAGCGATACAGGGGACTGAGCAGTTCTTC. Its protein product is CASSLAIQGTEQFF.

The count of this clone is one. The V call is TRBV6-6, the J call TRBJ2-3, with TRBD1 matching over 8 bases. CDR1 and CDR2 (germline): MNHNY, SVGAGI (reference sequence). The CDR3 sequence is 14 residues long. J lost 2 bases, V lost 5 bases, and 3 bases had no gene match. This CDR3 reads CASSGQGVTDTQYF. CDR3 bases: TGTGCCAGCAGTGGACAGGGCGTCACAGATACGCAGTATTTT.

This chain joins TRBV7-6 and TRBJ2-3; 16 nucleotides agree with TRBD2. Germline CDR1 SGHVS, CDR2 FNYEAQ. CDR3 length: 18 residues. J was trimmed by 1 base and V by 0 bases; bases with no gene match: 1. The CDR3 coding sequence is TGTGCCAGCAGCTTAGCCGGGACTAGCGGGAGGGGCACAGATACGCAGTATTTT. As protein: CASSLAGTSGRGTDTQYF.

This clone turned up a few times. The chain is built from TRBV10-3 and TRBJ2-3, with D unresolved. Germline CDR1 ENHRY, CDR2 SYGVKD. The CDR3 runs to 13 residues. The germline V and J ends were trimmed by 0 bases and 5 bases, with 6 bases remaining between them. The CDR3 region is CAISESGIDTQYF. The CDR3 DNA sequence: TGTGCCATCAGTGAGTCGGGCATAGATACGCAGTATTTT.

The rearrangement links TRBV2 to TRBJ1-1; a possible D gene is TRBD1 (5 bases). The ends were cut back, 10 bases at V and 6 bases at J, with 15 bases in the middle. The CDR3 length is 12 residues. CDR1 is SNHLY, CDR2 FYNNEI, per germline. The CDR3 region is CATQGPKPEAFF. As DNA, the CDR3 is TGTGCCACCCAGGGCCCTAAGCCTGAAGCTTTCTTT.

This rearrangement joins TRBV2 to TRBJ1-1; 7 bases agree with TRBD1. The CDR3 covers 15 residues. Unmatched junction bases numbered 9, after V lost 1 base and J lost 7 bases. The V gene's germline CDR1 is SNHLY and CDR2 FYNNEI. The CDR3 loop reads CASSEVGQVRGEAFF. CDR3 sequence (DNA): TGTGCCAGCAGTGAAGTCGGACAGGTCCGGGGTGAAGCTTTCTTT. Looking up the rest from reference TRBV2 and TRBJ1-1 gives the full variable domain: EPEVTQTPSHQVTQMGQEVILRCVPISNHLYFYWYRQILGQKVEFLVSFYNNEISEKSEIFDDQFSVERPDGSNFTLKIRSTKLEDSAMYFCASSEVGQVRGEAFFGQGTRLTVV.

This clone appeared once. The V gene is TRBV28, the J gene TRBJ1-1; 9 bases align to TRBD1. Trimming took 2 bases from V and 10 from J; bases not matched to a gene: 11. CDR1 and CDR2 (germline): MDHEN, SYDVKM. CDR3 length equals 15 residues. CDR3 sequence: CASSLGGQGDGRAFF. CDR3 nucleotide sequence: TGTGCCAGCAGTTTAGGGGGACAGGGCGACGGAAGAGCTTTCTTT.

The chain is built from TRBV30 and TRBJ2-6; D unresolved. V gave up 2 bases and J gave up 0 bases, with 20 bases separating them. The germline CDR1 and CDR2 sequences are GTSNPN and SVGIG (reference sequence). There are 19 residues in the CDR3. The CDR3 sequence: CAWSTLPPAPGSGANVLTF. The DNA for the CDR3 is TGTGCCTGGAGTACCCTTCCCCCGGCGCCGGGCTCTGGGGCCAACGTCCTGACTTTC.

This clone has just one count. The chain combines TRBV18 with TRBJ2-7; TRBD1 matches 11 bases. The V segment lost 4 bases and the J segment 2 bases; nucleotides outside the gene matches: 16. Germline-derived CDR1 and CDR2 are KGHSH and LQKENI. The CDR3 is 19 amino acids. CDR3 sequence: CASSLQRTGGAEGPYEQYF. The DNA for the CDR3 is TGTGCCAGCTCACTTCAACGGACAGGGGGCGCGGAAGGGCCCTACGAGCAGTACTTC.

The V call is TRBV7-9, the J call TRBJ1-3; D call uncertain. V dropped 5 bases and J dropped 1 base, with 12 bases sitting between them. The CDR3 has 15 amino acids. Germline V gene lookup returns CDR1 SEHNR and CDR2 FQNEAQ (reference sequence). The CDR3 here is CASSLREESGNTIYF. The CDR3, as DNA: TGTGCCAGCAGCCTACGAGAGGAGTCTGGAAACACCATATATTTT.

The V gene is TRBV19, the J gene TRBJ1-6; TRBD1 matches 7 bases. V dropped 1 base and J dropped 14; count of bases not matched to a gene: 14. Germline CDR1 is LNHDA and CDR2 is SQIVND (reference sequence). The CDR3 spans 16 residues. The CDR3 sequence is CASSIARDRAESALHF. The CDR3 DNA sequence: TGTGCCAGTAGTATAGCCAGAGACAGGGCCGAATCCGCCCTCCACTTT.

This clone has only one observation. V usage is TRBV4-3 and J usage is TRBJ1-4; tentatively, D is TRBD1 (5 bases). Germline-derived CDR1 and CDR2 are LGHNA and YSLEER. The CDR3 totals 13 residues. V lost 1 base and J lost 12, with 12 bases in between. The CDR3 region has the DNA TGCGCCAGCAGCCAAGTCTATGGGACTGAACTGTTTTTT. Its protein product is CASSQVYGTELFF.

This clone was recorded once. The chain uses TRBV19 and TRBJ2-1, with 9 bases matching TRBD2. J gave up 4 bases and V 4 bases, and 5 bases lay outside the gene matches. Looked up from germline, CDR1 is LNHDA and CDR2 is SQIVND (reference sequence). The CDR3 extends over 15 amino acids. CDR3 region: CASSKSSGVYNEQFF. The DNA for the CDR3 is TGTGCCAGTAGTAAATCTAGCGGGGTATACAATGAGCAGTTCTTC.

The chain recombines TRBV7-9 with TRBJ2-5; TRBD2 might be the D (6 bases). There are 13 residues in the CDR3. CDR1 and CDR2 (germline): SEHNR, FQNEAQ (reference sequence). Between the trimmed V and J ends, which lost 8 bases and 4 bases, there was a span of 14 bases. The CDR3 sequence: CASARGFIETQYF. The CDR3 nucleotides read TGTGCCAGCGCACGGGGGTTCATAGAGACCCAGTACTTC.

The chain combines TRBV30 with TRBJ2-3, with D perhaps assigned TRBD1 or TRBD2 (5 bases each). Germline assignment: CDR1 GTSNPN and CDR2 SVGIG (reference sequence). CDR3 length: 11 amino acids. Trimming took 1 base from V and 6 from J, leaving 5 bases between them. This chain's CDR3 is CAWSGGDTQYF. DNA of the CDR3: TGTGCCTGGAGTGGGGGGGATACGCAGTATTTT.

CDR3 sequence (DNA): TGCGCCAGCAGCTTGTCTAATATCGAAACTTTCTTT. Translation gives CASSLSNIETFF. V is TRBV5-1 and J is TRBJ1-1, with D hard to call. The germline gives CDR1 SGHRS, CDR2 YFSETQ. Trimming stripped 1 base from V and 12 bases from J, with 13 bases between. The CDR3 totals 12 residues. Drawing the rest from reference TRBV5-1 and TRBJ1-1, the complete variable domain is KAGVTQTPRYLIKTRGQQVTLSCSPISGHRSVSWYQQTPGQGLQFLFEYFSETQRNKGNFPGRFSGRQFSNSRSEMNVSTLELGDSALYLCASSLSNIETFFGQGTRLTVV.

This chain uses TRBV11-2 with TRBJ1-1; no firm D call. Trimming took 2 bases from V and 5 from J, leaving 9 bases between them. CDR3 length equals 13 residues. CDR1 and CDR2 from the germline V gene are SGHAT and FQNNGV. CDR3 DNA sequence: TGTGCCAGCAGCTTAAGTTTAGAGACTGAAGCTTTCTTT. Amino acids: CASSLSLETEAFF.

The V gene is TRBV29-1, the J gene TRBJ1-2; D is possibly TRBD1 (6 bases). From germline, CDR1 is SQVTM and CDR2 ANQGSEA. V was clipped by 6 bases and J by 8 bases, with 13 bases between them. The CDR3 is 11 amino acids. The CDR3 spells CSVLHGQGYTF. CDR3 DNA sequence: TGCAGCGTGTTGCACGGACAGGGCTACACCTTC.